This T cell receptor beta chain was retrieved from a study of blood T cell repertoires in COVID-19. Turning to the study itself: COVID-19 samples collected from the United States, Italy and Spain covered acute and convalescent phases.

Per the original methods: Amplifying reference gene primers gave estimates of nucleated cell counts. Clones were read by immunoSEQ multiplex PCR, and TCRdb kept only the in-frame ones, dropping some. V and J calls and clone size are those listed in that table; D and trimming were worked out from the DNA. This table holds about 59,000 clones, roughly 91% found once. The receptor was isolated from a human donor in a cohort sampled during active COVID-19. The sample comprised peripheral blood.

CDR3: CASSPSTANEKLFF. DNA for the CDR3: TGTGCCAGCTCACCGTCGACAGCTAATGAAAAACTGTTTTTT. This chain joins TRBV18 and TRBJ1-4; maybe TRBD1 (5 bases). CDR3 length: 14 amino acids. Germline V gene data show CDR1 as KGHSH and CDR2 as LQKENI. Trimming left V 3 bases short and J 3 bases short, with 8 bases between.